The rows below give T cell receptor beta chains drawn from one sample of a study of control samples from healthy donors and cancer patients. Assay used: immunoSEQ multiplex PCR; TCRdb lists only in-frame clones, some missing. The sample yields some 95,000 clones, 88% seen once. The source material was blood. These receptors were collected from a man aged 25-40 years in good health. Each CDR3 is given with its conserved first and last residue. The order of the fields is J gene, clone size, D gene, V gene, CDR3 DNA, CDR3 protein. A D gene is named only where the DNA matches it firmly. Some rows mark clone size as missing; the rest say once, few, many or name a class of expanded clone.

TRBJ2-7 . . TRBV7-9 TGTGCCAGCAGCTTAGCAGGTGAGGGTGAGCAGTACTTC CASSLAGEGEQYF
TRBJ2-7 once TRBD1 TRBV6-5 TGTGCCAGCAGTTACTCGAGGGACAGGGTACAATGGTACTTC CASSYSRDRVQWYF
TRBJ2-1 once TRBD2 TRBV18 TGTGCCAGCTCACCAGGCGGACTAGCGGGAGTCGGCTCCTACAATGAGCAGTTCTTC CASSPGGLAGVGSYNEQFF
TRBJ2-3 . . TRBV19 TGTGCCAGTACGGGGGCAGATACGCAGTATTTT CASTGADTQYF
TRBJ2-7 . . TRBV27 TGTGCCAGCAGTTTAGTAGCCGATATCACCTACGAGCAGTACTTC CASSLVADITYEQYF
TRBJ1-6 . . TRBV27 TGTGCCAGCAGGTGGGACGGGAATTCACCCCTCCACTTT CASRWDGNSPLHF
TRBJ2-1 . TRBD2 TRBV9 TGTGCCAGCAGCGTCGGGACTAGCGGGAGTCGGTACAATGAGCAGTTCTTC CASSVGTSGSRYNEQFF
TRBJ2-3 few . TRBV5-6 TGTGCCAGCAGCCCCTTGTCCCAGGCCACAGATACGCAGTATTTT CASSPLSQATDTQYF
TRBJ1-1 . TRBD1 TRBV11-2 TGTGCCAGCAGCTTTAAGACAGGGTGGGGGGCTGAAGCTTTCTTT CASSFKTGWGAEAFF
TRBJ1-5 . . TRBV7-9 TGTGCCAGCAGCCCGGGGGCGGCAGGGTACAATCAGCCCCAGCATTTT CASSPGAAGYNQPQHF
TRBJ2-1 . TRBD2 TRBV7-2 TGTGCCAGCAGCTTATTAGGGACTACCTCGGCGGATGAGCAGTTCTTC CASSLLGTTSADEQFF
TRBJ1-3 . . TRBV25-1 TGTGCCAGCAGTGACCCCCGGACAGCGGGAAACACCATATATTTT CASSDPRTAGNTIYF
TRBJ1-5 . TRBD1 TRBV24-1 TGTGCCACCAGTGCCCGACAGGGAGGCCAGCCCCAGCATTTT CATSARQGGQPQHF
TRBJ2-3 . TRBD1 TRBV24-1 TGTGCCACCAGTGATGGGACAGGGGGCTCGTTTGGCACAGATACGCAGTATTTT CATSDGTGGSFGTDTQYF
TRBJ2-5 . . TRBV30 TGTGCCTGGAGTGTGGTGGTTTGGACGATCCAAGAGACCCAGTACTTC CAWSVVVWTIQETQYF
TRBJ1-5 . . TRBV2 TGTGCCAGCAGAAAACAGCCGAATCAGCCCCAGCATTTT CASRKQPNQPQHF
TRBJ2-1 . . TRBV2 TGTGCCAGCAACTTCGCGGGAAACAATGAGCAGTTCTTC CASNFAGNNEQFF